This T cell receptor beta chain was identified in a study of PD-1 blockade in classical Hodgkin lymphoma. Study-wide background: A 3 mg/kg intravenous dose of nivolumab was received by patients every 2 weeks.

TCRdb's table, derived via immunoSEQ multiplex PCR, lists solely in-frame clones and lacks some. This sample carries about 62,000 clones, more than 70% of them seen once, and the ten largest clones take approximately 12%. Findings and caveats of the study: Whoever responded completely had baseline diversity much like that seen in newly diagnosed patients. While CD8+ TCR diversity did not rise significantly by C4D1, CD4+ TCR diversity did. Diminished baseline TCR diversity has been reported in newly diagnosed patients relative to healthy donors.

Relapse after autologous stem cell transplantation occurred in every patient, and brentuximab vedotin exposure varied. Looked up from germline, CDR1 is SGHDT and CDR2 is YYEEEE. This CDR3 region has 15 residues. Trimming took 3 bases from V and 2 from J, leaving 15 bases between them. A note on this clone: Its antigen remains unknown.

The sequencing used peripheral blood mononuclear cells (PBMCs), collected at baseline. The receptor comes from a human donor with classical Hodgkin lymphoma. This chain joins TRBV5-6 and TRBJ2-7, with D perhaps TRBD1 or TRBD2 (5 bases each). The CDR3 coding sequence is TGTGCCAGCAGCTCGCCCGGGGCCTTGCCCTACGAGCAGTACTTC. Residues: CASSSPGALPYEQYF.